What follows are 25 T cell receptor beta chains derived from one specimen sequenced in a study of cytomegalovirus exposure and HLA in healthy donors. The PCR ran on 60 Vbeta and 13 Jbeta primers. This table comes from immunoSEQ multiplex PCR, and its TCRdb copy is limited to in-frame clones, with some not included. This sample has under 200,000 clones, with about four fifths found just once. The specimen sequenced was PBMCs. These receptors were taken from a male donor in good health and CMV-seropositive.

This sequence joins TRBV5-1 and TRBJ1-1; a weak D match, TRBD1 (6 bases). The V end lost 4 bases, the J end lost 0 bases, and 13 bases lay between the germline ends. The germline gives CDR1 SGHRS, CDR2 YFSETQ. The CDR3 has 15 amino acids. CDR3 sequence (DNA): TGCGCCAGCAGCCTAGGGGACAAGTTGAACACTGAAGCTTTCTTT. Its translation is CASSLGDKLNTEAFF.

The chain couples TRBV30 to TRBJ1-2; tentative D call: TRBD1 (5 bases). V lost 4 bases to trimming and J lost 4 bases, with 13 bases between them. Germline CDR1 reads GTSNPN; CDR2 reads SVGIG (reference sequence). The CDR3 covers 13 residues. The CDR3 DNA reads TGTGCCTGGATGACGGGGGTCGGCTATGGCTACACCTTC. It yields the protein CAWMTGVGYGYTF.

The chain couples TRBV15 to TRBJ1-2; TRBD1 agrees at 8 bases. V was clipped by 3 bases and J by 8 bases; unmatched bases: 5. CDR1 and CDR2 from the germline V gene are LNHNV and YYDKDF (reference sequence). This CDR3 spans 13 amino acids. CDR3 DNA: TGTGCCACCAGCAGCGACAGGGGAGGCGGCTACACCTTC. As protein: CATSSDRGGGYTF. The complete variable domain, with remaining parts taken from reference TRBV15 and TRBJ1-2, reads DAMVIQNPRYQVTQFGKPVTLSCSQTLNHNVMYWYQQKSSQAPKLLFHYYDKDFNNEADTPDNFQSRRPNTSFCFLDIRSPGLGDTAMYLCATSSDRGGGYTFGSGTRLTVV.

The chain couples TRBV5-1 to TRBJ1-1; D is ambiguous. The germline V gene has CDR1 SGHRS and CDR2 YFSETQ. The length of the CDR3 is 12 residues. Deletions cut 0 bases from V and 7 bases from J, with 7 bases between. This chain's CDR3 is CASSLDGDEAFF. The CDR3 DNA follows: TGCGCCAGCAGCTTGGACGGAGATGAAGCTTTCTTT. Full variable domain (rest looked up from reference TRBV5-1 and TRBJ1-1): KAGVTQTPRYLIKTRGQQVTLSCSPISGHRSVSWYQQTPGQGLQFLFEYFSETQRNKGNFPGRFSGRQFSNSRSEMNVSTLELGDSALYLCASSLDGDEAFFGQGTRLTVV.

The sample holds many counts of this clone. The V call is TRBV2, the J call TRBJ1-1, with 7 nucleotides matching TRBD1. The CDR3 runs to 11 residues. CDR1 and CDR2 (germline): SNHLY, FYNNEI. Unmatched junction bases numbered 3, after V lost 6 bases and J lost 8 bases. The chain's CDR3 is CASSGGQEAFF. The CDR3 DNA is TGTGCCAGCAGCGGGGGACAGGAAGCTTTCTTT.

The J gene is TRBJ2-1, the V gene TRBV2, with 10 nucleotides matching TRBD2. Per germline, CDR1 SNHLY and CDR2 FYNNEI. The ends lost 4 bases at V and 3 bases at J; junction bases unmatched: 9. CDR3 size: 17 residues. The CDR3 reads CASSGRGAGGGYNEQFF. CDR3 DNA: TGTGCCAGCAGTGGGAGGGGAGCGGGGGGGGGCTACAATGAGCAGTTCTTC.

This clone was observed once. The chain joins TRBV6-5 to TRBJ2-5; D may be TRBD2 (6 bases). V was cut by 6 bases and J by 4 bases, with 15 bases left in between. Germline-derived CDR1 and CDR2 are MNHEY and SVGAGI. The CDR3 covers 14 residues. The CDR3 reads CASSLGGRRETQYF. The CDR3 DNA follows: TGTGCCAGCAGCCTCGGGGGTCGGAGAGAGACCCAGTACTTC.

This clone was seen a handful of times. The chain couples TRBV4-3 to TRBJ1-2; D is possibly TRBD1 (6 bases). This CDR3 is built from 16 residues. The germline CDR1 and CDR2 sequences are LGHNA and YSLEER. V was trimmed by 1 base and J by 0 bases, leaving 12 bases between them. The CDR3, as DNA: TGCGCCAGCAGCCAAGTGGACAGCCGGGCTAACTATGGCTACACCTTC. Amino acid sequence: CASSQVDSRANYGYTF.

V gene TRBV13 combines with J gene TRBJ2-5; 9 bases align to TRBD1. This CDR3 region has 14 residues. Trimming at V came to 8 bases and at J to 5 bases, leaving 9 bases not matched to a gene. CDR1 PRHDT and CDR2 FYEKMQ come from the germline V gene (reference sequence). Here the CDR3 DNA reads TGTGCCAGCCGTAAACAGGGGGCGTGGGAGACCCAGTACTTC. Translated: CASRKQGAWETQYF.

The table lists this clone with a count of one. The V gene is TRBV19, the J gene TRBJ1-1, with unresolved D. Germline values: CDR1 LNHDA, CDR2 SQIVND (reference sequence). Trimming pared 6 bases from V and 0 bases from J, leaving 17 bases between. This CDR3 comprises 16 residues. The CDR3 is CASSAILGIMNTEAFF. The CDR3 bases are TGTGCCAGTAGCGCGATCTTGGGCATAATGAACACTGAAGCTTTCTTT. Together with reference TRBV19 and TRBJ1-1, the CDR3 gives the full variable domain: DGGITQSPKYLFRKEGQNVTLSCEQNLNHDAMYWYRQDPGQGLRLIYYSQIVNDFQKGDIAEGYSVSREKKESFPLTVTSAQKNPTAFYLCASSAILGIMNTEAFFGQGTRLTVV.

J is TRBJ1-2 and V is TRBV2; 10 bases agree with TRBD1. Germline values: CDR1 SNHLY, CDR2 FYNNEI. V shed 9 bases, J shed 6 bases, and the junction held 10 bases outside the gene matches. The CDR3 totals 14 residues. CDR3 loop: CASQTGGGRDGYTF. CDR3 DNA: TGTGCCAGTCAGACAGGGGGCGGTCGAGATGGCTACACCTTC.

CDR3 sequence (DNA): TGTGCCAGCAGCCCGACTCCCCGCACTGAAGCTTTCTTT. It translates to CASSPTPRTEAFF. The V gene is TRBV5-4, the J gene TRBJ1-1; D is unresolved. The CDR3 runs to 13 residues. Germline V gene sequence: CDR1 SGHNT, CDR2 YYREEE (reference sequence). Trimming removed 4 bases at V and 4 bases at J, with 11 bases between.

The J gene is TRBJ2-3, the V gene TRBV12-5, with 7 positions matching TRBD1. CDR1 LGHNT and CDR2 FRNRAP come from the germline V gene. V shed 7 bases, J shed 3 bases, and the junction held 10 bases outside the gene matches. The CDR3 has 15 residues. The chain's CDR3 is CASAAGSGGTDTQYF. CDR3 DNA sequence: TGTGCTAGTGCCGCTGGGTCAGGGGGAACAGATACGCAGTATTTT.

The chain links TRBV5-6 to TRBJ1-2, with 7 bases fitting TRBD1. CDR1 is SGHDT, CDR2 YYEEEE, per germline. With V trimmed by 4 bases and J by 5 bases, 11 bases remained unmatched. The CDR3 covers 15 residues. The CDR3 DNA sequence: TGTGCCAGCAGCCTCGAAGGGACAGTCCTATATGGCTACACCTTC. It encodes CASSLEGTVLYGYTF.

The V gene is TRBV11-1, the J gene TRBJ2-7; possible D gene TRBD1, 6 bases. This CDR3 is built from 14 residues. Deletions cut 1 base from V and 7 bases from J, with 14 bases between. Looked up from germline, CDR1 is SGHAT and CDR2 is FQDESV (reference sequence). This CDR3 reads CASSLEGTGMEQYF. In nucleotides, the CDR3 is TGTGCCAGCAGCTTAGAAGGAACAGGGATGGAGCAGTACTTC.

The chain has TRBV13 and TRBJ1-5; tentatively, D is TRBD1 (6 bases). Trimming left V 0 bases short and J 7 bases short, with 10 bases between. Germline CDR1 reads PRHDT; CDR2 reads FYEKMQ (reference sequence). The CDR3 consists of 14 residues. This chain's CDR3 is CASSLGQGRQPQHF. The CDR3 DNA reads TGTGCCAGCAGCTTAGGGCAGGGGCGGCAGCCCCAGCATTTT.

In DNA form, the CDR3 reads TGTGCCAGCAGCTTCCGGGAGACCTACGAGCAGTACTTC. This translates into CASSFRETYEQYF. The gene calls are TRBV5-5 and TRBJ2-7, with a weak D call TRBD2 (6 bases). CDR3 size: 13 residues. Between the trimmed V and J ends, which lost 2 bases and 2 bases, there was a span of 8 bases. Germline V gene data show CDR1 as SGHKS and CDR2 as YYEKEE (reference sequence).

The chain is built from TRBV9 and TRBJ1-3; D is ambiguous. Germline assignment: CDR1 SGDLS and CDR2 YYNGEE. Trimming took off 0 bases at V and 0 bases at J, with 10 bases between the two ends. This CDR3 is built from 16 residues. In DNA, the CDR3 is TGTGCCAGCAGCGTAGCTACCGCCAACTCTGGAAACACCATATATTTT. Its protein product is CASSVATANSGNTIYF.

The CDR3 bases are TGTGCCAGCAGCTTGATCCGGACAGGGGGCCATGGCTACACCTTC. This translates into CASSLIRTGGHGYTF. This rearrangement joins TRBV7-2 to TRBJ1-2, with 11 bases matching TRBD1. Germline V gives CDR1 SGHTA, CDR2 FQGNSA. The trim removed 3 bases at V and 6 bases at J, leaving 6 bases unmatched. This CDR3 is 15 amino acids long.

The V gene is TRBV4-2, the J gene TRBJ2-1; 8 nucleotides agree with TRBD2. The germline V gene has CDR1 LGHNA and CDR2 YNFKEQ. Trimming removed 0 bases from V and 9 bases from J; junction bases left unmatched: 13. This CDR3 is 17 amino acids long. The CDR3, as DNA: TGTGCCAGCAGCCAAGAGCCAGGACTAGCAGGGGAATTTGAGCAGTTCTTC. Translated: CASSQEPGLAGEFEQFF.

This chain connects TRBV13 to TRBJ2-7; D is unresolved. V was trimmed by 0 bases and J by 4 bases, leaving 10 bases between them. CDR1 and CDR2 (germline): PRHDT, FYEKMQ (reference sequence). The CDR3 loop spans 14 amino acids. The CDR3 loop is CASSLGTQLYEQYF. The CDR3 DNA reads TGTGCCAGCAGCTTAGGAACACAGCTGTACGAGCAGTACTTC.

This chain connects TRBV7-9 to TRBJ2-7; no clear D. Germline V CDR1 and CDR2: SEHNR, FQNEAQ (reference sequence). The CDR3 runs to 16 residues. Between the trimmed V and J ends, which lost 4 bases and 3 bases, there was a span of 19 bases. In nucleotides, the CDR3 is TGTGCCAGCAGCTCTAATATGGCAGCAAACTACTACGAGCAGTACTTC. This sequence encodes CASSSNMAANYYEQYF.

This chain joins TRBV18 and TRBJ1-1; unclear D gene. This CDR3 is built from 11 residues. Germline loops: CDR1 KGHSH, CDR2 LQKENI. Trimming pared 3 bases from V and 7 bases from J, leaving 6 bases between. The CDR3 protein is CASSPQDEAFF. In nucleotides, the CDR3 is TGTGCCAGCTCACCTCAGGATGAAGCTTTCTTT.

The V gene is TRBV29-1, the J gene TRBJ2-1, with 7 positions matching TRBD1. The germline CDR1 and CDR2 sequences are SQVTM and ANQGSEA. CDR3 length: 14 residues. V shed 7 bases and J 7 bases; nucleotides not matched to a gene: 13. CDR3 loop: CSEVQDRVVNEQFF. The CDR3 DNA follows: TGCAGCGAAGTACAAGACAGGGTCGTGAATGAGCAGTTCTTC.

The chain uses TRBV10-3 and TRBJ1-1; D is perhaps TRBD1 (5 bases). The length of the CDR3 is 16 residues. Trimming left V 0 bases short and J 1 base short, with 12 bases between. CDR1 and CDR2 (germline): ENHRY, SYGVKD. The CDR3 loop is CAISESWTRKNTEAFF. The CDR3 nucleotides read TGTGCCATCAGTGAGTCGTGGACAAGGAAGAACACTGAAGCTTTCTTT.